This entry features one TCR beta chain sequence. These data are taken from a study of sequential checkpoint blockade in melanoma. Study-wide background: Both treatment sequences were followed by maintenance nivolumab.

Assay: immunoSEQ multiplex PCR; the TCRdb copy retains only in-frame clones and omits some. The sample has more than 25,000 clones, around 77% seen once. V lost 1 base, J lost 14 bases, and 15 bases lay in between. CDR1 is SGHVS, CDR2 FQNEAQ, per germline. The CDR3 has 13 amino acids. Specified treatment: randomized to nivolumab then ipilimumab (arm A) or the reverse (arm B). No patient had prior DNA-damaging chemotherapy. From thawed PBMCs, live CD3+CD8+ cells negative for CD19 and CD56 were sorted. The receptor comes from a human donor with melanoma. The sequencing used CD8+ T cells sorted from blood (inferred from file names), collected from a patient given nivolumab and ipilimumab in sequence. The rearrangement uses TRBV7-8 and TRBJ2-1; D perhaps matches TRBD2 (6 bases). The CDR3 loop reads CASSLDGGFEKFF. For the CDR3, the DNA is TGTGCCAGCAGCTTAGACGGAGGGTTCGAAAAGTTCTTC. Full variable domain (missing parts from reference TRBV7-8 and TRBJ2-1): GAGVSQSPRYKVAKRGQDVALRCDPISGHVSLFWYQQALGQGPEFLTYFQNEAQLDKSGLPSDRFFAERPEGSVSTLKIQRTQQEDSAVYLCASSLDGGFEKFFGPGTRLTVL.